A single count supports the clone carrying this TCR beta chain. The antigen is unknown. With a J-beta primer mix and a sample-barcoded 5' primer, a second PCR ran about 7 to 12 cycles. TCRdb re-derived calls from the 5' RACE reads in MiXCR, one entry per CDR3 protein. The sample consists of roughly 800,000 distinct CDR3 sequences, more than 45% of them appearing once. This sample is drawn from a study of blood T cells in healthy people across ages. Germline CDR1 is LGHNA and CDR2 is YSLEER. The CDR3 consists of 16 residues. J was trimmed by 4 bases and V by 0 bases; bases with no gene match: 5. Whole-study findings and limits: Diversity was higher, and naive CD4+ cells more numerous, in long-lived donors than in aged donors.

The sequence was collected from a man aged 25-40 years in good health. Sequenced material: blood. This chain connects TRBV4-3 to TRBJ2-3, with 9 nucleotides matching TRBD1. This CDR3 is CASSQERRQGADTQYF. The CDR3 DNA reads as TGCGCCAGCAGCCAAGAACGGAGACAGGGGGCAGATACGCAGTATTTT.